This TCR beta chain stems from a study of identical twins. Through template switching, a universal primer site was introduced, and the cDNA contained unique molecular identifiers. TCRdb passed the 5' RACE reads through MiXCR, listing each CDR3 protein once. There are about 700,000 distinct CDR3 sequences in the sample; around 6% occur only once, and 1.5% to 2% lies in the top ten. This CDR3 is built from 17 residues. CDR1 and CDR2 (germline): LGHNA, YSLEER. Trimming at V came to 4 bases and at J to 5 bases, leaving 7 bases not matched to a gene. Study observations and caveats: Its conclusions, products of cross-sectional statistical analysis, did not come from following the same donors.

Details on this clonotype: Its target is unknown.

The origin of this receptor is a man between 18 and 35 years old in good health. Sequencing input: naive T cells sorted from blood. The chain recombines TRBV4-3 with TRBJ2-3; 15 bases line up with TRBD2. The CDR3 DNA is TGCGCCAGCAGCCTCCGGACTAGCGGGAGGGCCGTAGATACGCAGTATTTT. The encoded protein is CASSLRTSGRAVDTQYF.